This record covers a single T cell receptor beta chain. The data are from a study of shared clonotypes between healthy human individuals. The protocol was immunoSEQ multiplex PCR, while the TCRdb copy is restricted to in-frame clones and leaves out a portion. The table shows a few million clones, with roughly 90% occurring only once. This CDR3 is 15 amino acids long. Germline CDR1 reads SGHDN; CDR2 reads FVKESK. The V and J ends lost 4 bases and 0 bases respectively, with 12 bases between them. This sequence joins TRBV14 and TRBJ1-2; the D gene is possibly TRBD1 (5 bases). Sequencing input: naive CD4+ T cells from PBMCs. Indicated subset: CD45RA+ positively selected. This TCR derives from a man between 18 and 35 years old in good health. Some clones in this sample may be carry-over from other donors' samples. DNA for the CDR3: TGTGCCAGCAGCCTGATGGGGACGGCTAACTATGGCTACACCTTC. Its translation: CASSLMGTANYGYTF.